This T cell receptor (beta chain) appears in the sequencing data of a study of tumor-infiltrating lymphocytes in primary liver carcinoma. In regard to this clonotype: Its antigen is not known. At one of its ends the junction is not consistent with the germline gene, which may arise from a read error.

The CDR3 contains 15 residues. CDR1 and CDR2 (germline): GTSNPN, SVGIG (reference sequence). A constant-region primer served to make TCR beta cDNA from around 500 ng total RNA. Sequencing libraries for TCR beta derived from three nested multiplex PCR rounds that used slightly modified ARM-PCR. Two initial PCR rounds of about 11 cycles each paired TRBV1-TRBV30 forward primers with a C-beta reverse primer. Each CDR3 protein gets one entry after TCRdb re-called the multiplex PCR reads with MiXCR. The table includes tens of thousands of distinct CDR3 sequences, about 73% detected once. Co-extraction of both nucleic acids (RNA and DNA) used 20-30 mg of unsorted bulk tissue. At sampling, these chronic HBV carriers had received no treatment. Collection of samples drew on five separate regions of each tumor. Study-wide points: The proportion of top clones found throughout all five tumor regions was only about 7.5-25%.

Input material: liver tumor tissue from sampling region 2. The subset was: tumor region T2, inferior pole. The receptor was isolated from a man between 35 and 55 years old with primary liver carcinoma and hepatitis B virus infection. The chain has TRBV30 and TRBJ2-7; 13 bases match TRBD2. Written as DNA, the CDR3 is TGTGCCCGGACGACTAGCGGGAGGACCTACATTAAGCAGTATTTC. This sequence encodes CARTTSGRTYIKQYF.